The 21 T cell receptor beta chains reported below all come from one sample, sequenced in a study of blood T cell repertoires in COVID-19. This table comes from immunoSEQ multiplex PCR, and its TCRdb copy is limited to in-frame clones, with some not included. The sample lists fewer than 120,000 clones; 72% were seen once. Input material: peripheral blood. Receptor source: a woman aged 55-69 years with acute or convalescent COVID-19.

This chain links TRBV10-1 with TRBJ1-5; D gene uncertain. In germline, CDR1 is WNHNN, CDR2 SYGVQD (reference sequence). V gave up 2 bases and J gave up 7 bases, with 18 bases separating them. The length of the CDR3 is 16 residues. This CDR3 is CASSETRRIWWQPQHF. CDR3 bases: TGCGCCAGCAGTGAGACCCGCAGGATATGGTGGCAGCCCCAGCATTTT.

This chain links TRBV10-1 with TRBJ1-6; perhaps TRBD1 as D (6 bases). V dropped 2 bases and J dropped 8 bases, with 13 bases sitting between them. CDR1 is WNHNN and CDR2 is SYGVQD in the germline V gene (reference sequence). The length of the CDR3 is 15 residues. CDR3 amino acids: CASSEATGSHSPLHF. DNA of the CDR3: TGCGCCAGCAGTGAGGCGACAGGATCCCATTCACCCCTCCACTTT.

About this clone itself: Additional DNA sequences in this sample encode the identical CDR3. For the CDR3, the DNA is TGCGCCAGCAGCTTGGACAGAGACTATGGCTACACCTTC. Translating it yields CASSLDRDYGYTF. The V call is TRBV5-1, the J call TRBJ1-2; D remains unclear. Trimming shortened V by 0 bases and J by 3 bases, and 6 bases separated the two germline ends. Germline V gene sequence: CDR1 SGHRS, CDR2 YFSETQ. CDR3 length: 13 amino acids.

The V gene is TRBV18, the J gene TRBJ1-6, with a weak D call TRBD1 (6 bases). CDR1 is KGHSH, CDR2 LQKENI, per germline. Trimming left V 6 bases short and J 10 bases short, with 13 bases between. The CDR3 loop spans 13 amino acids. As DNA, the CDR3 is TGTGCCAGCTCGACGGCAGGGGAATCACCCCTCCACTTT. It encodes CASSTAGESPLHF. Together with reference TRBV18 and TRBJ1-6, the CDR3 gives the full variable domain: NAGVMQNPRHLVRRRGQEARLRCSPMKGHSHVYWYRQLPEEGLKFMVYLQKENIIDESGMPKERFSAEFPKEGPSILRIQQVVRGDSAAYFCASSTAGESPLHFGNGTRLTVT.

Notes on this clone: In the same sample, other DNA sequences code for this CDR3. CDR3 coding DNA: TGCGCCAGCAGCTTGGAAGGGGGTCTCAATCAGCCCCAGCATTTT. Translating gives CASSLEGGLNQPQHF. V gene TRBV5-1 combines with J gene TRBJ1-5; the D gene is possibly TRBD1 (6 bases). CDR1 is SGHRS and CDR2 is YFSETQ in the germline V gene. The CDR3 loop spans 15 amino acids. The ends were cut back, 0 bases at V and 3 bases at J, with 10 bases in the middle.

The V call is TRBV6-1, the J call TRBJ1-2, with no clear D. Germline CDR1 MNHNS, CDR2 SASEGT. Trimming cost V 2 bases and J 4 bases, with 14 bases left between them. The length of the CDR3 is 15 residues. The CDR3 reads CASSEWEGGLYGYTF. The CDR3 DNA is TGTGCCAGCAGTGAATGGGAGGGTGGTCTCTATGGCTACACCTTC.

V is TRBV28 and J is TRBJ2-7, with D possibly matching TRBD1 (5 bases). From germline, CDR1 is MDHEN and CDR2 SYDVKM. The CDR3 sequence is 14 residues long. V lost 2 bases, J lost 5 bases, and 13 bases lay in between. CDR3 in amino acids: CASSLQGKFHEQYF. The CDR3 bases are TGTGCCAGCAGTTTACAGGGAAAGTTCCACGAGCAGTACTTC. Full variable domain (outside the CDR3, taken from reference TRBV28 and TRBJ2-7): DVKVTQSSRYLVKRTGEKVFLECVQDMDHENMFWYRQDPGLGLRLIYFSYDVKMKEKGDIPEGYSVSREKKERFSLILESASTNQTSMYLCASSLQGKFHEQYFGPGTRLTVT.

This chain uses TRBV24-1 with TRBJ2-7; D perhaps matches TRBD1 (6 bases). The CDR3 length is 12 residues. Germline CDR1 reads KGHDR; CDR2 reads SFDVKD. The V end lost 12 bases, the J end lost 2 bases, and 13 bases lay between the germline ends. The CDR3 DNA reads as TGTGCCTCCTACAGGGTGCCCTACGAGCAGTACTTC. Translating it yields CASYRVPYEQYF.

The CDR3 DNA is TGTGCCAGCAGCTTAATTGGAGATTACAATGAGCAGTTCTTC. Protein product: CASSLIGDYNEQFF. This chain links TRBV7-3 with TRBJ2-1, with no clear D. Trimming shortened V by 1 base and J by 4 bases, and 8 bases separated the two germline ends. CDR1 is SGHTA and CDR2 is FQGTGA in the germline V gene. The CDR3 extends over 14 amino acids.

The J gene is TRBJ1-1, the V gene TRBV14, with TRBD1 as a possible D gene (5 bases). The length of the CDR3 is 13 residues. Trimming pared 10 bases from V and 5 bases from J, leaving 17 bases between. The germline V gene encodes CDR1 SGHDN and CDR2 FVKESK. DNA for the CDR3: TGTGCCACCTCCTGGGGGGGAAGAACTGAAGCTTTCTTT. This codes for CATSWGGRTEAFF. The variable domain in full, with the rest retrieved from reference TRBV14 and TRBJ1-1, is EAGVTQFPSHSVIEKGQTVTLRCDPISGHDNLYWYRRVMGKEIKFLLHFVKESKQDESGMPNNRFLAERTGGTYSTLKVQPAELEDSGVYFCATSWGGRTEAFFGQGTRLTVV.

This clone was detected only once. The CDR3: CASSPKSSTNEKLFF. As DNA, the CDR3 is TGTGCCAGCAGCCCTAAAAGCTCAACTAATGAAAAACTGTTTTTT. The gene calls are TRBV7-8 and TRBJ1-4, with D hard to call. V gave up 5 bases and J gave up 0 bases, with 10 bases separating them. The germline gives CDR1 SGHVS, CDR2 FQNEAQ. The CDR3 runs to 15 residues. Using reference TRBV7-8 and TRBJ1-4 for the parts outside the CDR3, the full variable domain is GAGVSQSPRYKVAKRGQDVALRCDPISGHVSLFWYQQALGQGPEFLTYFQNEAQLDKSGLPSDRFFAERPEGSVSTLKIQRTQQEDSAVYLCASSPKSSTNEKLFFGSGTQLSVL.

This rearrangement joins TRBV5-4 to TRBJ1-1; D possibly corresponds to TRBD1 (6 bases). Germline V gene lookup returns CDR1 SGHNT and CDR2 YYREEE (reference sequence). Trimming cost V 4 bases and J 0 bases, with 13 bases left between them. The CDR3 runs 15 residues. The CDR3 sequence: CASSPGRGLNTEAFF. The CDR3 DNA is TGTGCCAGCAGCCCGGGCAGGGGCTTGAACACTGAAGCTTTCTTT.

This chain joins TRBV5-1 and TRBJ1-2; weak D call: TRBD1 (5 bases). Deletions cut 3 bases from V and 2 bases from J, with 14 bases between. This CDR3 spans 15 amino acids. Germline CDR1 reads SGHRS; CDR2 reads YFSETQ. The CDR3 DNA is TGCGCCAGCAGCTGGGAAGGGGTTAACAACTATGGCTACACCTTC. Protein sequence: CASSWEGVNNYGYTF. The whole variable domain, remainder taken from reference TRBV5-1 and TRBJ1-2, is KAGVTQTPRYLIKTRGQQVTLSCSPISGHRSVSWYQQTPGQGLQFLFEYFSETQRNKGNFPGRFSGRQFSNSRSEMNVSTLELGDSALYLCASSWEGVNNYGYTFGSGTRLTVV.

This clone was seen ten or more times. The V call is TRBV28, the J call TRBJ1-2, with 7 bases fitting TRBD1. Germline assignment: CDR1 MDHEN and CDR2 SYDVKM. The CDR3 consists of 12 residues. V was clipped by 5 bases and J by 7 bases; unmatched bases: 4. CDR3 DNA: TGTGCCAGCAGTGACAGGGCCCGTGGCTACACCTTC. Protein sequence: CASSDRARGYTF.

The gene calls are TRBV28 and TRBJ1-1; tentative D call: TRBD1 (6 bases). Germline assignment: CDR1 MDHEN and CDR2 SYDVKM. This CDR3 region has 15 residues. Trimming pared 8 bases from V and 1 base from J, leaving 17 bases between. This CDR3 reads CASCRGGLGNTEAFF. In DNA form, the CDR3 reads TGTGCCAGCTGTCGAGGGGGATTAGGGAACACTGAAGCTTTCTTT.

The gene calls are TRBV30 and TRBJ1-2, with a weak D call TRBD1 (6 bases). The V gene's germline CDR1 is GTSNPN and CDR2 SVGIG (reference sequence). V was trimmed by 5 bases and J by 8 bases, leaving 18 bases between them. The CDR3 runs 13 residues. CDR3 region: CAWLQNRVGGYTF. The CDR3 DNA reads as TGTGCCTGGCTTCAAAACAGGGTCGGGGGCTACACCTTC.

The rearrangement links TRBV7-9 to TRBJ2-1; TRBD2 might be the D (5 bases). The V end was cut by 1 base, the J end by 1 base, with 8 bases between. CDR1 and CDR2 from the germline V gene are SEHNR and FQNEAQ (reference sequence). The CDR3 is made up of 15 amino acids. CDR3 amino acids: CASSLGSGSYNEQFF. CDR3 coding DNA: TGTGCCAGCAGCTTAGGGAGCGGTTCCTACAATGAGCAGTTCTTC.

The gene calls are TRBV7-8 and TRBJ1-5; TRBD1 aligns across 8 bases. Trimming took 1 base from V and 6 from J; bases not matched to a gene: 8. The CDR3 is made up of 16 amino acids. Germline CDR1 and CDR2: SGHVS and FQNEAQ. The DNA of the CDR3 is TGTGCCAGCAGCTTAGGACTCAGGGGGCCTGGTCAGCCCCAGCATTTT. It specifies CASSLGLRGPGQPQHF.

The genes are TRBV24-1 and TRBJ1-2, with 7 bases identical to TRBD1. This CDR3 is built from 13 residues. Germline V gene sequence: CDR1 KGHDR, CDR2 SFDVKD. V lost 6 bases and J lost 6; bases outside the gene matches: 6. CDR3 nucleotide sequence: TGTGCCACCAGTCCCAGGGGGTCAAATGGCTACACCTTC. This gives the protein CATSPRGSNGYTF.

The chain has TRBV5-1 and TRBJ2-4; D is unclear. The germline V gene has CDR1 SGHRS and CDR2 YFSETQ. This CDR3 is 15 amino acids long. Trimming cost V 4 bases and J 0 bases, with 11 bases left between them. CDR3 bases: TGCGCCAGCAGCGCGTCTCCCGGAGCCAAAAACATTCAGTACTTC. Translating it yields CASSASPGAKNIQYF.

For the CDR3, the DNA is TGTGCCAGCAGCCAAGACAGGGGGCGAACGGATGGCTACACCTTC. This encodes CASSQDRGRTDGYTF. The J gene is TRBJ1-2, the V gene TRBV3-1 (or the pseudogene TRBV3-2), with 8 bases aligning to TRBD1. CDR3 length equals 15 residues. Germline lookup yields CDR1 LGHDT and CDR2 YNNKEL (reference sequence). After removal of 0 bases from V and 6 bases from J, the junction contained 6 bases not matched to a gene.